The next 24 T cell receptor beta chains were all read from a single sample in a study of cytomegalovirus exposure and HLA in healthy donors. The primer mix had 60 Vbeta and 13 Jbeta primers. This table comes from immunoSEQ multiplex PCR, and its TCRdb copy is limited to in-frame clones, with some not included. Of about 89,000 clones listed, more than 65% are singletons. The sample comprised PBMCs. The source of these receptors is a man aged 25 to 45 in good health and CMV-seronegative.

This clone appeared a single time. CDR3 loop: CSVDLRTGRETQYF. In DNA, the CDR3 is TGCAGCGTAGATCTTAGGACAGGGCGAGAGACCCAGTACTTC. The rearrangement links TRBV29-1 to TRBJ2-5; 8 bases are shared with TRBD1. The trim removed 6 bases at V and 4 bases at J, leaving 10 bases unmatched. The length of the CDR3 is 14 residues. Germline values: CDR1 SQVTM, CDR2 ANQGSEA.

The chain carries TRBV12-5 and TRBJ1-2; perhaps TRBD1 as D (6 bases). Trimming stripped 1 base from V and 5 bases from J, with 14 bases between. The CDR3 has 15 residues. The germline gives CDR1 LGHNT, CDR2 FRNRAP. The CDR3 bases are TGTGCTAGTGGTTTGGATGCTGGCAGGGGTTATGGCTACACCTTC. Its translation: CASGLDAGRGYGYTF.

This chain's CDR3 is CASSLGVMRSGNTIYF. The CDR3 DNA reads as TGTGCCAGCAGCTTAGGCGTTATGAGATCTGGAAACACCATATATTTT. The chain employs TRBV13 and TRBJ1-3; D call uncertain. Germline V gene sequence: CDR1 PRHDT, CDR2 FYEKMQ (reference sequence). The CDR3 sequence is 16 residues long. V shed 0 bases and J shed 1 base, with 10 bases lying between them.

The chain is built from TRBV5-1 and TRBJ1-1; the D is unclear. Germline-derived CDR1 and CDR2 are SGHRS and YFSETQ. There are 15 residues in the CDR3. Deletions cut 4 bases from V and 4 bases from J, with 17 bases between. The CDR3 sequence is CASSIPRGGGTEAFF. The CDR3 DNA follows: TGCGCCAGCAGCATCCCCCGGGGTGGAGGCACTGAAGCTTTCTTT.

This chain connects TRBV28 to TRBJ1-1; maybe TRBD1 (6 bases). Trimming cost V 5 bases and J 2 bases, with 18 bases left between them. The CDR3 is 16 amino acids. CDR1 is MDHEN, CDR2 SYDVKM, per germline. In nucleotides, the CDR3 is TGTGCCAGCAGTGCCCACCGGGACACAGGAAACACTGAAGCTTTCTTT. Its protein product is CASSAHRDTGNTEAFF.

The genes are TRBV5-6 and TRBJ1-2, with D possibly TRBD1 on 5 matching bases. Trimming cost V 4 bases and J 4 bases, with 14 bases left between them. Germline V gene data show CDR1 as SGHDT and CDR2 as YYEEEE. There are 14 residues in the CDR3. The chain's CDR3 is CASSTRGGIYGYTF. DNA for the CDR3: TGTGCCAGCAGCACGAGGGGCGGGATCTATGGCTACACCTTC.

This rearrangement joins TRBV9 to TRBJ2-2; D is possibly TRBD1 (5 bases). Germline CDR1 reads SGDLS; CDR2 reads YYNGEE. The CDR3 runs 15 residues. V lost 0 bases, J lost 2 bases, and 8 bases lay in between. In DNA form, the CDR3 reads TGTGCCAGCAGCGTAGTAGGACATAACACCGGGGAGCTGTTTTTT. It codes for CASSVVGHNTGELFF.

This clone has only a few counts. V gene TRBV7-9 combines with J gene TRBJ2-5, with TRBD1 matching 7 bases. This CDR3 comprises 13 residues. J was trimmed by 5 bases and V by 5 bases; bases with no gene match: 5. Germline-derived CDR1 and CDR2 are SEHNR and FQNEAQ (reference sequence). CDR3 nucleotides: TGTGCCAGCAGCCAGACAGGGTGGGAGACCCAGTACTTC. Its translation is CASSQTGWETQYF.

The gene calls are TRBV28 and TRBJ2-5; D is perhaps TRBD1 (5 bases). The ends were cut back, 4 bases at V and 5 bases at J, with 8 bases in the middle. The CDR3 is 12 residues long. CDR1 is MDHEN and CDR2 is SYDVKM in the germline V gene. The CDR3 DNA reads TGTGCCAGCAGTTCGTACAGGGAGACCCAGTACTTC. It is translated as CASSSYRETQYF.

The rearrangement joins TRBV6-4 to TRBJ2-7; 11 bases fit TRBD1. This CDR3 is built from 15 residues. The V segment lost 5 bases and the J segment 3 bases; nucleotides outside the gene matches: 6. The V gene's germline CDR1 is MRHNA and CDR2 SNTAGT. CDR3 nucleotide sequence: TGTGCCAGCAGTTATAGGACAGGGGGCATCTACGAGCAGTACTTC. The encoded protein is CASSYRTGGIYEQYF.

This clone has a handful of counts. In DNA, the CDR3 is TGTGCGATTCGGGTGGTTTCTTCTTCTGGCTACACCTTC. Its translation: CAIRVVSSSGYTF. This chain connects TRBV28 to TRBJ1-2; D is ambiguous. The CDR3 sequence is 13 residues long. Germline CDR1 is MDHEN and CDR2 is SYDVKM.

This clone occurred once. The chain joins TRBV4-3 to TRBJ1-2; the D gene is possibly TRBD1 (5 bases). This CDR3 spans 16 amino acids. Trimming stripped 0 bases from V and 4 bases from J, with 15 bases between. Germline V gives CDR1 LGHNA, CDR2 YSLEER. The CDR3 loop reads CASSQDGRGVTYGYTF. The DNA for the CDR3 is TGCGCCAGCAGCCAAGATGGCCGGGGGGTTACCTATGGCTACACCTTC.

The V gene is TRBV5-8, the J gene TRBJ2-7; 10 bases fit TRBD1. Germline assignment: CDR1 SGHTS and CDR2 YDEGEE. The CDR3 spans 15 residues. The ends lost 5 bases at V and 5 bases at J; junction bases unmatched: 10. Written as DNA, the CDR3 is TGTGCCAGCAGGACTAGAGGACAGGGGGACCACGAGCAGTACTTC. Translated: CASRTRGQGDHEQYF.

Here the CDR3 reads CASSPAPWRETQYF. CDR3 nucleotide sequence: TGTGCCAGCAGCCCAGCGCCGTGGCGGGAGACCCAGTACTTC. The chain has TRBV7-9 and TRBJ2-5; D gene ambiguous. The length of the CDR3 is 14 residues. The ends were cut back, 5 bases at V and 5 bases at J, with 15 bases in the middle. Germline V gene sequence: CDR1 SEHNR, CDR2 FQNEAQ (reference sequence).

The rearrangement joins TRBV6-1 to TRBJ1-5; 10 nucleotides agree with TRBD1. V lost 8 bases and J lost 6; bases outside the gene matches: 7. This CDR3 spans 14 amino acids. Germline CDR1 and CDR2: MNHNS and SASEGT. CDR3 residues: CASAGTGDSQPQHF. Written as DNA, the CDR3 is TGTGCCAGCGCTGGGACAGGGGATTCTCAGCCCCAGCATTTT.

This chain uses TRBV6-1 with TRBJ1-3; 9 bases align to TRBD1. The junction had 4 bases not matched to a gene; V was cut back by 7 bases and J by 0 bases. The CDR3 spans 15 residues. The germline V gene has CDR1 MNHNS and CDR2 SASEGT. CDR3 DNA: TGTGCCAGCATCGGACAGGGGATCTCTGGAAACACCATATATTTT. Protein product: CASIGQGISGNTIYF.

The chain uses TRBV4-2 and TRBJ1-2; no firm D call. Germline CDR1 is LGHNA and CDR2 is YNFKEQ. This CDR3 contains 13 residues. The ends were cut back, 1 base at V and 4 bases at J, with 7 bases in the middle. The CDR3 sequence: CASSQVGVYGYTF. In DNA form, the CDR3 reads TGTGCCAGCAGCCAAGTCGGGGTCTATGGCTACACCTTC.

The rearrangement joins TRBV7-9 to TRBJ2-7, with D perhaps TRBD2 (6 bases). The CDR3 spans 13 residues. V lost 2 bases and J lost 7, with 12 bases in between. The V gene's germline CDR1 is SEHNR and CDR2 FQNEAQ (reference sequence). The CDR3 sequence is CASSLKGLGEQYF. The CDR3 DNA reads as TGTGCCAGCAGCTTAAAGGGACTCGGGGAGCAGTACTTC.

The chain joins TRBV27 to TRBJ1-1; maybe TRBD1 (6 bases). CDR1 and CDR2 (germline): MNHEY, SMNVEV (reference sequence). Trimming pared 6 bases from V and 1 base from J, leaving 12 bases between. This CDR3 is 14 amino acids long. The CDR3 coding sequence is TGTGCCAGCAGAAGACAGGATACGAACACTGAAGCTTTCTTT. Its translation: CASRRQDTNTEAFF.

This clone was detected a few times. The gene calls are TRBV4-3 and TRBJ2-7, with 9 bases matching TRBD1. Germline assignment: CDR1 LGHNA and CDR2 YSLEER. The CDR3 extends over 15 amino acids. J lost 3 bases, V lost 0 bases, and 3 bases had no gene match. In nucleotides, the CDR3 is TGCGCCAGCAGCCAAGATCCGGGACAGGGCTACGAGCAGTACTTC. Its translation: CASSQDPGQGYEQYF.

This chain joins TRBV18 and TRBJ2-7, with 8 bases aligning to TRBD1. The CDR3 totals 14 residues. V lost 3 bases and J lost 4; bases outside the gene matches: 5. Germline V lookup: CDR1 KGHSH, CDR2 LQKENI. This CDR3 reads CASSPRGRIYEQYF. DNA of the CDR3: TGTGCCAGCTCACCCAGGGGGCGCATATACGAGCAGTACTTC. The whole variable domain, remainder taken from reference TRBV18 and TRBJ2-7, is NAGVMQNPRHLVRRRGQEARLRCSPMKGHSHVYWYRQLPEEGLKFMVYLQKENIIDESGMPKERFSAEFPKEGPSILRIQQVVRGDSAAYFCASSPRGRIYEQYFGPGTRLTVT.

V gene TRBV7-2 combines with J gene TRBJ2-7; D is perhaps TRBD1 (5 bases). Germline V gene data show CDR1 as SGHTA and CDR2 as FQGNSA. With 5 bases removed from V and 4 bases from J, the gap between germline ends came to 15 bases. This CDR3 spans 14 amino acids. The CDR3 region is CASSRTDIRYEQYF. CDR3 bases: TGTGCCAGCAGCCGGACGGACATCCGATACGAGCAGTACTTC. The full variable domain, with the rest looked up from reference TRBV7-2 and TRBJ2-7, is GAGVSQSPSNKVTEKGKDVELRCDPISGHTALYWYRQSLGQGLEFLIYFQGNSAPDKSGLPSDRFSAERTGGSVSTLTIQRTQQEDSAVYLCASSRTDIRYEQYFGPGTRLTVT.

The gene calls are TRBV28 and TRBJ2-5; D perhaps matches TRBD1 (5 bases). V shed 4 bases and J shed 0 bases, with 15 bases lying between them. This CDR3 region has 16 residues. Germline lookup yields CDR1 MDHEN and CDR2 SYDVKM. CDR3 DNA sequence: TGTGCCAGCAGTTCTCCCAAGACAGCGTACCAAGAGACCCAGTACTTC. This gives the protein CASSSPKTAYQETQYF.

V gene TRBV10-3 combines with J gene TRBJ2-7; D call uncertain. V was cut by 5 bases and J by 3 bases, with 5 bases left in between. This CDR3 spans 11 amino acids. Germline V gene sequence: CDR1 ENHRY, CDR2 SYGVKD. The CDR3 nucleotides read TGTGCCATCAGTCCGGGCTACGAGCAGTACTTC. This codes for CAISPGYEQYF.